This TCR beta chain was identified during a study of blood T cell repertoires in COVID-19. Assay used: immunoSEQ multiplex PCR; TCRdb lists only in-frame clones, some missing. The sample lists 200,000 to 250,000 clones, around 88% occurring once. CDR1 and CDR2 from the germline V gene are KGHSH and LQKENI. After removal of 6 bases from V and 5 bases from J, the junction contained 4 bases not matched to a gene. The CDR3 has 13 residues. The specimen sequenced was peripheral blood. The TCR sequence derives from a man in his late teens or twenties with active or convalescent COVID-19. This chain links TRBV18 with TRBJ2-3, with TRBD2 matching over 8 bases. The CDR3 DNA reads as TGTGCCAGCTCGCGCACTAGCGGAGATACGCAGTATTTT. Protein: CASSRTSGDTQYF.